A selection of T cell receptor beta chains follows, all from one sample in a study of T-cell reconstitution after alpha-beta-depleted transplantation in children. TCRdb re-analysed the PCR reads in MiXCR, keeping a single row per CDR3 protein. The sample lists around 680,000 distinct CDR3 sequences; around 16% were seen once. The source material was PBMCs from the stem cell graft donor, sampled from the stem cell graft. The receptors were sampled from a human donor who donated a stem cell graft to a child with acute myeloid leukemia. CDR3s include the opening cysteine and the closing phenylalanine or tryptophan. The D gene is left open where the match is weak. Some rows have no size entry. The others give once, few or many, or a class for an expanded clone.

TRBJ2-1	many	TRBD2	TRBV20-1	CSASPPTSGGALNEQFF	TGCAGTGCTAGTCCCCCCACTAGCGGGGGGGCGCTAAATGAGCAGTTCTTC
TRBJ1-3	many	TRBD1	TRBV20-1	CSARTTGRRNTIYF	TGCAGTGCTAGAACGACAGGGCGAAGAAACACCATATATTTT
TRBJ2-1	many	.	TRBV12-3/TRBV12-4	CASKGRNEQFF	TGTGCCAGCAAGGGGCGGAATGAGCAGTTCTTC
TRBJ1-6	few	.	TRBV7-2	CASSSQSSYNSPLHF	TGTGCCAGCAGCTCCCAGAGCTCCTATAATTCACCCCTCCACTTT
TRBJ2-1	many	.	TRBV20-1	CSASQGPPYNEQFF	TGCAGTGCTAGCCAGGGTCCCCCCTACAATGAGCAGTTCTTC
TRBJ2-5	few	.	TRBV20-1	CSAEPLWGLEETQYF	TGCAGTGCTGAGCCTCTTTGGGGATTAGAAGAGACCCAGTACTTC
TRBJ2-2	few	.	TRBV20-1	CSAGFGGTGELFF	TGCAGTGCCGGTTTTGGGGGCACCGGGGAGCTGTTTTTT
TRBJ2-1	few	.	TRBV20-1	CSASHRTWEYNEQFF	TGCAGTGCTAGCCACCGGACATGGGAATACAATGAGCAGTTCTTC
TRBJ1-2	many	TRBD1	TRBV20-1	CSAREVGQVPFGYTF	TGCAGTGCTAGAGAGGTGGGACAGGTTCCCTTTGGCTACACCTTC
TRBJ2-1	many	TRBD1	TRBV6-5	CASSYSTSFETGIDLEQFF	TGTGCCAGCAGTTACTCGACGTCCTTTGAGACAGGGATCGACTTGGAGCAGTTCTTC
TRBJ2-7	many	TRBD1	TRBV20-1	CSASDDRGYEQYF	TGCAGTGCTAGTGACGACAGGGGCTACGAGCAGTACTTC
TRBJ2-5	many	.	TRBV20-1	CSAFSRGHQETQYF	TGCAGTGCCTTCAGCAGGGGACACCAAGAGACCCAGTACTTC
TRBJ2-4	.	TRBD1	TRBV4-3	CASSQRGTGNIQYF	TGCGCCAGCAGCCAACGTGGGACAGGGAACATTCAGTACTTC
TRBJ2-5	.	.	TRBV10-3	CATRRGPGETQYF	TGTGCCACCCGGCGGGGTCCCGGGGAGACCCAGTACTTC
TRBJ2-2	few	.	TRBV25-1	CASSDSRGAYTGELFF	TGTGCCAGCAGTGACAGCCGGGGGGCTTACACCGGGGAGCTGTTTTTT
TRBJ2-2	many	.	TRBV9	CASSVSNTGELFF	TGTGCCAGCAGCGTATCGAACACCGGGGAGCTGTTTTTT
TRBJ1-1	many	.	TRBV12-3/TRBV12-4	CASSATEAFF	TGTGCCAGCAGCGCCACTGAAGCTTTCTTT